These 5 T cell receptor beta chains were sequenced from one sample in a study of blood T cell repertoires in COVID-19. Assay used: immunoSEQ multiplex PCR; TCRdb lists only in-frame clones, some missing. This sample carries 90,000 to 130,000 clones, roughly 80% of them seen once, and the ten largest clones take about 17%. The sequenced sample was peripheral blood. All receptors come from a woman aged 55-69 years with acute or convalescent COVID-19.

J is TRBJ1-1 and V is TRBV28; D might be TRBD1 (5 bases). The length of the CDR3 is 12 residues. Germline loops: CDR1 MDHEN, CDR2 SYDVKM. Trimming pared 8 bases from V and 1 base from J, leaving 8 bases between. The CDR3 spells CASAQGNTEAFF. CDR3 in DNA: TGTGCCAGCGCCCAGGGGAACACTGAAGCTTTCTTT.

This clone was observed a single time. J is TRBJ2-5 and V is TRBV20-1, with TRBD1 as a possible D gene (5 bases). The V and J ends lost 3 bases and 5 bases respectively, with 7 bases between them. The germline V gene has CDR1 DFQATT and CDR2 SNEGSKA (reference sequence). The CDR3 sequence is 11 residues long. CDR3 loop: CSASRVETQYF. The CDR3 DNA is TGCAGTGCTAGCAGGGTTGAGACCCAGTACTTC.

The chain employs TRBV6-6 and TRBJ2-5; 11 nucleotides agree with TRBD2. With V trimmed by 4 bases and J by 1 base, 5 bases remained unmatched. This CDR3 spans 16 amino acids. CDR1 is MNHNY, CDR2 SVGAGI, per germline (reference sequence). The CDR3 DNA reads as TGTGCCAGCAGTTCCTTAGCGGGGGGGCCCCAAGAGACCCAGTACTTC. Its protein product is CASSSLAGGPQETQYF.

V usage is TRBV10-3 and J usage is TRBJ1-2; 7 bases agree with TRBD1. CDR1 and CDR2 (germline): ENHRY, SYGVKD. The CDR3 sequence is 14 residues long. The V and J ends lost 4 bases and 4 bases, in that order; junction bases with no gene match: 6. As DNA, the CDR3 is TGTGCCATCAGTGCAGAACGACAGGGCTATGGCTACACCTTC. This translates into CAISAERQGYGYTF.

This chain uses TRBV27 with TRBJ1-6, with 7 bases identical to TRBD1. Germline V CDR1 and CDR2: MNHEY, SMNVEV (reference sequence). This CDR3 has 14 residues. The junction had 1 base not matched to a gene; V was cut back by 2 bases and J by 6 bases. The CDR3 DNA sequence: TGTGCCAGCAGTTTAAGGGACAGTAATTCACCCCTCCACTTT. Its translation is CASSLRDSNSPLHF.